This T cell receptor beta chain derives from a study of cytomegalovirus exposure and HLA in healthy donors. Germline values: CDR1 LNHDA, CDR2 SQIVND (reference sequence). The CDR3 spans 14 residues. Trimming left V 2 bases short and J 6 bases short, with 14 bases between. The repertoire was sequenced with immunoSEQ multiplex PCR; TCRdb's copy has only in-frame clones and lacks some. The table records 90,000 to 130,000 clones, almost 96% of them present only once. The chain has TRBV19 and TRBJ2-7; TRBD1 might be the D (5 bases). Sequenced sample: PBMCs. The sequence was collected from a young woman in good health and CMV-seronegative. CDR3 DNA: TGTGCCAGTAGTATAACCGGCCAGGGTGGCGAGCAGTACTTC. This sequence encodes CASSITGQGGEQYF.